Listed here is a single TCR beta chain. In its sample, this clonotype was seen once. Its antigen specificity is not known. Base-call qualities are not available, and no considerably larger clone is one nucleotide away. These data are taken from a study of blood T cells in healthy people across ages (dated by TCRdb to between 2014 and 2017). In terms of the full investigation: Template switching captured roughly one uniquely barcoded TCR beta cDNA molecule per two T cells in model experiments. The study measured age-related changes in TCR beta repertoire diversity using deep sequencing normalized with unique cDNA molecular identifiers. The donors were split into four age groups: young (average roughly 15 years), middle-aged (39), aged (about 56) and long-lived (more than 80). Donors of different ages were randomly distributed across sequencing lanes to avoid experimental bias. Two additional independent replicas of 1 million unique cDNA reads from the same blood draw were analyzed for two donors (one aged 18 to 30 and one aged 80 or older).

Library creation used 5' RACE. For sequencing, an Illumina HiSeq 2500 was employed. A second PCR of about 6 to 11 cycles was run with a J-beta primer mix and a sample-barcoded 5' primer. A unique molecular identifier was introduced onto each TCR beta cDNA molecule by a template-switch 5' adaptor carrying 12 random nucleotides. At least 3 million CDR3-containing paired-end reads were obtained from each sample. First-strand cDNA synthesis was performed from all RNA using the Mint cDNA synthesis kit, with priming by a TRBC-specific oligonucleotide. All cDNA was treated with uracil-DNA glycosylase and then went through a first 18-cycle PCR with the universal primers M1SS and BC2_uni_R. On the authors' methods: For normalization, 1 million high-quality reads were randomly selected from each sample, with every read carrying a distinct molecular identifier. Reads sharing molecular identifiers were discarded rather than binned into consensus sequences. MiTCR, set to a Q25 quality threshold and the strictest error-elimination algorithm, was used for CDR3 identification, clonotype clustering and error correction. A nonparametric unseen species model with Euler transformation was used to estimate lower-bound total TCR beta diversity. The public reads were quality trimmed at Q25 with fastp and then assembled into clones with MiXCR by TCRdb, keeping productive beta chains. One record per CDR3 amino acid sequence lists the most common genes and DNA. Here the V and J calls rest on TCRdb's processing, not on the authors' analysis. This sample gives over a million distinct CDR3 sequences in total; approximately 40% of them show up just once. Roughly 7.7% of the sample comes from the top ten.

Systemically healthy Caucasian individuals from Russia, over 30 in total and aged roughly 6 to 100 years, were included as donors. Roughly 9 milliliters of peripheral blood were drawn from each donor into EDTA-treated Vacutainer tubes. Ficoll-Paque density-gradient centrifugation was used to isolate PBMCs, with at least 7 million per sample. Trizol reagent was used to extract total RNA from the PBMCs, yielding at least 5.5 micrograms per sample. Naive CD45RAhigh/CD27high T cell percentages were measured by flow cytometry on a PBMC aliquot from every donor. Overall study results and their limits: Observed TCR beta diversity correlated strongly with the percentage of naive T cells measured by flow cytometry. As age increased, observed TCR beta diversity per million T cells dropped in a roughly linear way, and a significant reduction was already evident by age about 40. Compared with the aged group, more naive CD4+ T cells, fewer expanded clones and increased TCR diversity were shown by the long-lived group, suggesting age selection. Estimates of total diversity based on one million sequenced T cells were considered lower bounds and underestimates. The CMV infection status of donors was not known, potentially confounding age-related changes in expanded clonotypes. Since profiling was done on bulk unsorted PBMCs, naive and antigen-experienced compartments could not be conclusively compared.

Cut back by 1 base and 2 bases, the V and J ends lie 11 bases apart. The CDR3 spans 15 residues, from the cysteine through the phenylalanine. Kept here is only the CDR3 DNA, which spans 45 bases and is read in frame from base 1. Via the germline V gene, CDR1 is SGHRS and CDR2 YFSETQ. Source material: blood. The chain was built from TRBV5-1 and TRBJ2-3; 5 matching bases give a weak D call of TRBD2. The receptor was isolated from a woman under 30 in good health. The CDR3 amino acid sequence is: CASSLTRRDTDTQYF. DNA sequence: TGCGCCAGCAGCTTGACCCGCCGGGACACAGATACGCAGTATTTT.